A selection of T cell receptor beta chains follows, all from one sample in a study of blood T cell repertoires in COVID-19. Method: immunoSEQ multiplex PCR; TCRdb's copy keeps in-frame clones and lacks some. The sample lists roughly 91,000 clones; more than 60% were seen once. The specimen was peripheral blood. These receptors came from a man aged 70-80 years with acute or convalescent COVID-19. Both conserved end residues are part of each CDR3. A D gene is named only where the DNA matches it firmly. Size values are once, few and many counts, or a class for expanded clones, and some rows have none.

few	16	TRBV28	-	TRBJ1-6	CASNPSQDSYNSPLHF	TGTGCCAGCAACCCCTCCCAGGACTCCTATAATTCACCCCTCCACTTT
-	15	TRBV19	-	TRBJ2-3	CASRRQGGSTDTQYF	TGTGCCAGTAGACGCCAGGGGGGCAGCACAGATACGCAGTATTTT
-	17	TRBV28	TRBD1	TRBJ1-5	CASSLPGQGGGNQPQHF	TGTGCCAGCAGCCTTCCGGGACAGGGGGGTGGTAATCAGCCCCAGCATTTT
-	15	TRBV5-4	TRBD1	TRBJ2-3	CASSPGTGGPDTQYF	TGTGCCAGCAGCCCAGGGACAGGGGGACCAGATACGCAGTATTTT
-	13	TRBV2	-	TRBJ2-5	CAAGRGRRAAQYF	TGTGCCGCAGGCAGGGGCCGCCGAGCGGCCCAGTACTTC
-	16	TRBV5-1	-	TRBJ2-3	CASSPVTGSSTDTQYF	TGCGCCAGCAGCCCAGTAACAGGGAGCAGCACAGATACGCAGTATTTT
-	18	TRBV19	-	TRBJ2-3	CASSRSPRGGINTDTQYF	TGTGCCAGTAGTAGGTCCCCGCGGGGTGGAATTAACACAGATACGCAGTATTTT
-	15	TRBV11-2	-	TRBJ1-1	CASRRIQGLNTEAFF	TGTGCCAGCAGACGAATACAGGGCCTGAACACTGAAGCTTTCTTT
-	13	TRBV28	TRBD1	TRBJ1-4	CASSFQGGEKLFF	TGTGCCAGCAGTTTTCAGGGGGGTGAAAAACTGTTTTTT
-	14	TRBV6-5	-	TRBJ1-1	CASRLQVLRLEAFF	TGTGCCAGCAGGCTACAAGTTCTAAGACTTGAAGCTTTCTTT
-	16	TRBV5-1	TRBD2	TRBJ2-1	CASSTRLAGGMDEQFF	TGCGCCAGCAGCACTCGACTAGCGGGGGGAATGGATGAGCAGTTCTTC
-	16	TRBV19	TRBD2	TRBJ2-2	CASRRRGGANTGELFF	TGTGCCAGCCGCCGCCGGGGGGGGGCCAACACCGGGGAGCTGTTTTTT
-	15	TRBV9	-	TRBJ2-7	CASSVGKGPSYEQYF	TGTGCCAGCAGCGTAGGGAAGGGGCCCTCCTACGAGCAGTACTTC
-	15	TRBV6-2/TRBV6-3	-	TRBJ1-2	CASSRPQGFNYGYTF	TGTGCCAGCAGCCGACCGCAGGGGTTCAACTATGGCTACACCTTC
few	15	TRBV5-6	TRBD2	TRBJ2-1	CASIRTRRSYNEQFF	TGTGCCAGCATCCGGACTAGGAGGTCCTACAATGAGCAGTTCTTC
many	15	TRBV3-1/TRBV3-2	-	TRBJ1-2	CASSSRQEPGYGYTF	TGTGCCAGCAGCTCCCGACAGGAGCCCGGCTATGGCTACACCTTC
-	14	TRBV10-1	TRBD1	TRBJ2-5	CASSGTTGKETQYF	TGCGCCAGCAGTGGGACGACAGGGAAAGAGACCCAGTACTTC
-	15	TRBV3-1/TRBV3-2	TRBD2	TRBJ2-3	CASSYRGGRADTQYF	TGTGCCAGCAGCTACCGCGGGGGGAGGGCAGATACGCAGTATTTT
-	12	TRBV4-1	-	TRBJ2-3	CASSLTSDTQYF	TGCGCCAGCAGCCTGACTTCAGATACGCAGTATTTT
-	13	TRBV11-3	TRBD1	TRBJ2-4	CASSLGPDRGQYF	TGTGCCAGCAGCTTAGGCCCTGACAGGGGGCAGTACTTC
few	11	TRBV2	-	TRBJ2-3	CASRGADTQYF	TGTGCCAGCCGGGGTGCAGATACGCAGTATTTT
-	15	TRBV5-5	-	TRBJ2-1	CASSLIRGRGNEQFF	TGTGCCAGCAGCTTGATACGGGGGAGGGGGAATGAGCAGTTCTTC
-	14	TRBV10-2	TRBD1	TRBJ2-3	CASTFGQGRDTQYF	TGCGCCAGCACCTTCGGACAGGGTAGAGATACGCAGTATTTT
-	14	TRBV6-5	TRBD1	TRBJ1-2	CASSYYGTGNGYTF	TGTGCCAGCAGTTACTATGGGACAGGGAATGGCTACACCTTC
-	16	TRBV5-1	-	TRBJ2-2	CASSLEVSGNTGELFF	TGCGCCAGCAGCTTGGAAGTTTCCGGGAACACCGGGGAGCTGTTTTTT
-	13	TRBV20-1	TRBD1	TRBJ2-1	CSASWSLGTGQFF	TGCAGTGCTAGTTGGTCGTTGGGGACAGGGCAGTTCTTC
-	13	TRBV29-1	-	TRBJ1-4	CSVHTYQGEKLFF	TGCAGCGTTCACACGTACCAGGGGGAAAAACTGTTTTTT
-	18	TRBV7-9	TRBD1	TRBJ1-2	CASSLGAQGIMANYGYTF	TGTGCCAGCAGCTTGGGGGCACAGGGGATAATGGCTAACTATGGCTACACCTTC
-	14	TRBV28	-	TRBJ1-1	CASSLMLKRESAFF	TGTGCCAGCAGTTTAATGTTAAAAAGGGAGTCAGCTTTCTTT
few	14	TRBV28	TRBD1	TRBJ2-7	CASSLQDRGHEQYF	TGTGCCAGCAGTTTACAGGACAGGGGGCACGAGCAGTACTTC
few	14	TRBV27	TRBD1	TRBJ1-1	CASRGTGANTEAFF	TGTGCCAGCAGAGGGACAGGGGCGAACACTGAAGCTTTCTTT
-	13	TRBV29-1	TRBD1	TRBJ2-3	CSVATGITDTQYF	TGCAGCGTTGCGACAGGGATTACAGATACGCAGTATTTT
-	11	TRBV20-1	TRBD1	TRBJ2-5	CSARDRMAQYF	TGCAGTGCTCGGGACAGAATGGCCCAGTACTTC
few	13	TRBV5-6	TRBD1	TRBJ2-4	CASSWDREVIQYF	TGTGCCAGCAGCTGGGACAGGGAGGTCATTCAGTACTTC